The 23 T cell receptor beta chains below all came from one sample that was sequenced in a study of response to subunit inactivated influenza vaccine. In TCRdb, the RT-PCR reads were re-called with MiXCR into one record per CDR3 protein. Of 650,000 to 800,000 distinct CDR3 sequences detected, about 18% appear once; the ten largest clones hold about a tenth. This material consisted of PBMCs from blood, taken roughly 5 days after vaccination. These receptors were taken from a man between 50 and 59 years old who received an inactivated influenza vaccine.

V is TRBV15 and J is TRBJ2-5; 11 bases match TRBD2. Germline V CDR1 and CDR2: LNHNV, YYDKDF (reference sequence). CDR3 length equals 18 residues. V lost 9 bases, J lost 5 bases, and 20 bases stayed unmatched. CDR3: CATQQGTFLAGGVETQYF. CDR3 DNA: TGTGCCACGCAGCAAGGTACCTTCCTAGCGGGAGGTGTTGAGACCCAGTACTTC.

CDR3 residues: CASSFEGPGELFF. CDR3 bases: TGTGCCAGCAGTTTTGAGGGGCCCGGGGAGCTGTTTTTT. The chain employs TRBV12-3 or TRBV12-4 and TRBJ2-2; D is tentatively TRBD1 or TRBD2 (5 bases each). This CDR3 comprises 13 residues. Trimming left V 3 bases short and J 6 bases short, with 8 bases between.

The chain uses TRBV20-1 and TRBJ2-7; maybe TRBD1 (6 bases). The length of the CDR3 is 14 residues. Trimming stripped 3 bases from V and 2 bases from J, with 14 bases between. CDR1 is DFQATT and CDR2 is SNEGSKA in the germline V gene (reference sequence). CDR3 DNA sequence: TGCAGTGCTAGGGCCCTCAGGGGCACCTACGAGCAGTACTTC. This codes for CSARALRGTYEQYF.

This clonotype appeared a few times. The gene calls are TRBV9 and TRBJ2-7, with 7 bases lining up with TRBD2. V shed 0 bases, J shed 5 bases, and the junction held 8 bases outside the gene matches. In germline, CDR1 is SGDLS, CDR2 YYNGEE. CDR3 size: 15 residues. For the CDR3, the DNA is TGTGCCAGCAGCGTAGGACTAGCCACGACGGACGAGCAGTACTTC. This translates into CASSVGLATTDEQYF.

This rearrangement joins TRBV6-2 or TRBV6-3 to TRBJ2-7; TRBD2 aligns across 9 bases. CDR1 is MNHEY, CDR2 SVGEGT, per germline. Unmatched junction bases numbered 10, after V lost 5 bases and J lost 2 bases. This CDR3 region has 16 residues. Here the CDR3 DNA reads TGTGCCAGCAGTACAGATGGGGCTAGCGGGACCTACGAGCAGTACTTC. It encodes CASSTDGASGTYEQYF.

This chain connects TRBV7-6 to TRBJ2-2; D uncertain. This CDR3 spans 15 amino acids. In germline, CDR1 is SGHVS, CDR2 FNYEAQ. V lost 3 bases, J lost 0 bases, and 8 bases lay in between. As DNA, the CDR3 is TGTGCCAGCAGCTTGCAGCTCGCGAACACCGGGGAGCTGTTTTTT. Protein sequence: CASSLQLANTGELFF.

In this sample, this clonotype turned up a few times. At one boundary the junction diverges from the germline segment, which might be a read error. The CDR3 sequence is CVSSQDRVGTGGYYEQYF. Here the CDR3 DNA reads TGCGTCAGCAGCCAAGATAGGGTCGGGACAGGGGGTTATTACGAGCAGTACTTC. The chain employs TRBV4-3 and TRBJ2-7, with TRBD1 matching over 11 bases. Per germline, CDR1 LGHNA and CDR2 YSLEER. This CDR3 comprises 18 residues.

The chain combines TRBV25-1 with TRBJ2-2, with D uncertain. Deletions cut 4 bases from V and 1 base from J, with 7 bases between. In germline, CDR1 is MGHDK, CDR2 SYGVNS. The CDR3 spans 14 residues. Here the CDR3 reads CASSVPGNTGELFF. The CDR3 DNA follows: TGTGCCAGCAGTGTCCCGGGGAACACCGGGGAGCTGTTTTTT.

A few counts support this clonotype. The chain is built from TRBV5-1 and TRBJ2-5, with 9 bases aligning to TRBD1. The CDR3 covers 13 residues. V trimming: 0 bases; J trimming: 8 bases; junction bases outside the gene matches: 2. CDR1 is SGHRS, CDR2 YFSETQ, per germline. The CDR3 sequence: CASSLGDRVTQYF. CDR3 sequence (DNA): TGCGCCAGCAGCTTGGGGGACAGGGTTACCCAGTACTTC.

This clonotype appeared a few times. This sequence joins TRBV20-1 and TRBJ2-7, with D possibly matching TRBD2 (5 bases). The V end was cut by 2 bases, the J end by 2 bases, with 10 bases between. This CDR3 is 13 amino acids long. Germline CDR1 is DFQATT and CDR2 is SNEGSKA (reference sequence). The CDR3 loop reads CSARPGSPYEQYF. Here the CDR3 DNA reads TGCAGTGCTAGACCGGGATCCCCCTACGAGCAGTACTTC.

The CDR3, as DNA: TGCGCCAGCAGCTTTTCCGACAGGGGGTACCAGCCCCAGCATTTT. This translates into CASSFSDRGYQPQHF. The chain combines TRBV5-1 with TRBJ1-5; the match to TRBD1 covers 9 bases. In germline, CDR1 is SGHRS, CDR2 YFSETQ. CDR3 length: 15 residues. Trimming took 2 bases from V and 7 from J; bases not matched to a gene: 7.

V usage is TRBV3-1 and J usage is TRBJ2-1; 12 bases agree with TRBD2. The CDR3 has 15 residues. Germline V gene sequence: CDR1 LGHDT, CDR2 YNNKEL (reference sequence). V shed 6 bases, J shed 7 bases, and the junction held 7 bases outside the gene matches. The CDR3 region has the DNA TGTGCCAGCAGTCATCTAGCGGGGGGGCGGAATGAGCAGTTCTTC. Translated, it gives CASSHLAGGRNEQFF.

This clonotype was counted between two and nine times. The J gene is TRBJ1-1, the V gene TRBV29-1; D gene ambiguous. Germline V gene lookup returns CDR1 SQVTM and CDR2 ANQGSEA. The CDR3 consists of 14 residues. Trimming removed 1 base at V and 1 base at J, with 10 bases between. The CDR3: CSVEVQLGNTEAFF. CDR3 nucleotides: TGCAGCGTTGAAGTACAACTTGGGAACACTGAAGCTTTCTTT.

V usage is TRBV4-2 and J usage is TRBJ2-7; 10 nucleotides match TRBD1. The junction had 4 bases not matched to a gene; V was cut back by 3 bases and J by 2 bases. The CDR3 runs 15 residues. The germline V gene has CDR1 LGHNA and CDR2 YNFKEQ. Here the CDR3 reads CASSQGQGSAYEQYF. CDR3 nucleotides: TGTGCCAGCAGCCAGGGACAGGGGTCCGCCTACGAGCAGTACTTC.

This clonotype was detected a few times. V and J are TRBV4-3 and TRBJ2-2; maybe TRBD2 (6 bases). The CDR3 totals 15 residues. Germline lookup yields CDR1 LGHNA and CDR2 YSLEER. The V end lost 1 base, the J end lost 3 bases, and 9 bases lay between the germline ends. The CDR3 DNA reads TGCGCCAGCAGCCAAGTAGCGGCCTACACCGGGGAGCTGTTTTTT. Translation gives CASSQVAAYTGELFF.

The genes are TRBV7-8 and TRBJ2-1, with 8 bases fitting TRBD1. CDR1 and CDR2 (germline): SGHVS, FQNEAQ. The CDR3 length is 12 residues. V trimming: 5 bases; J trimming: 9 bases; junction bases outside the gene matches: 3. The chain's CDR3 is CASSVTGVEQFF. The CDR3 region has the DNA TGTGCCAGCAGCGTGACAGGGGTTGAGCAGTTCTTC.

This clonotype was seen a few times. The V gene is TRBV20-1, the J gene TRBJ2-1; the D gene could be TRBD1 or TRBD2 (5 bases each). The CDR3 length is 14 residues. Trimming pared 0 bases from V and 6 bases from J, leaving 12 bases between. CDR1 DFQATT and CDR2 SNEGSKA come from the germline V gene (reference sequence). The CDR3 region has the DNA TGCAGTGCTAGAGATTTCCAGGGAGTCAATGAGCAGTTCTTC. It encodes CSARDFQGVNEQFF.

A few counts support this clonotype. In DNA form, the CDR3 reads TGCGCCAGCAGCCAAGGGGTTGGGGGGACTGAAGCTTTCTTT. Amino acid sequence: CASSQGVGGTEAFF. This chain links TRBV4-3 with TRBJ1-1, with a tentative D call TRBD1 (5 bases). Trimming shortened V by 1 base and J by 5 bases, and 11 bases separated the two germline ends. From germline, CDR1 is LGHNA and CDR2 YSLEER. The CDR3 consists of 14 residues.

CDR3 in DNA: TGTGCCAGCAGCGTAGGAAGCGGGGGGCTTTACGAGCAGTACTTC. It yields the protein CASSVGSGGLYEQYF. The chain is built from TRBV9 and TRBJ2-7; 9 bases agree with TRBD2. Germline loops: CDR1 SGDLS, CDR2 YYNGEE. J gave up 4 bases and V 0 bases, and 5 bases lay outside the gene matches. This CDR3 has 15 residues.

V usage is TRBV4-1 and J usage is TRBJ2-2; possible D gene TRBD2, 6 bases. CDR1 is MGHRA, CDR2 YSYEKL, per germline. The V gene lost 3 bases and the J gene lost 1 base, with 9 bases spanning the gap. The CDR3 has 15 amino acids. The CDR3 loop is CASSHVAVNTGELFF. The CDR3 DNA follows: TGCGCCAGCAGCCATGTAGCGGTGAACACCGGGGAGCTGTTTTTT.

The V and J genes are TRBV6-5 and TRBJ2-1, with TRBD1 identical over 7 bases. Germline V gene lookup returns CDR1 MNHEY and CDR2 SVGAGI. The CDR3 is 16 residues long. The V segment lost 4 bases and the J segment 6 bases; nucleotides outside the gene matches: 12. The CDR3 loop is CASSLNQGVHGNEQFF. The CDR3 DNA reads TGTGCCAGCAGTTTAAACCAGGGGGTACACGGCAATGAGCAGTTCTTC.

This clonotype has just a few counts. The V and J genes are TRBV10-2 and TRBJ1-3; 9 bases are shared with TRBD1. The CDR3 consists of 16 residues. CDR1 is WSHSY and CDR2 is SAAADI in the germline V gene. V lost 3 bases to trimming and J lost 1 base; unmatched junction nucleotides: 4. The CDR3 nucleotides are TGCGCCAGCAGTGATATCGGGACAGGGTCTGGAAACACCATATATTTT. Translation: CASSDIGTGSGNTIYF.

J is TRBJ2-7 and V is TRBV5-1; D not certain. Trimming pared 4 bases from V and 3 bases from J, leaving 11 bases between. This CDR3 has 13 amino acids. From germline, CDR1 is SGHRS and CDR2 YFSETQ. DNA for the CDR3: TGCGCCAGCAGCGAACAGAGCTACTACGAGCAGTACTTC. It codes for CASSEQSYYEQYF.